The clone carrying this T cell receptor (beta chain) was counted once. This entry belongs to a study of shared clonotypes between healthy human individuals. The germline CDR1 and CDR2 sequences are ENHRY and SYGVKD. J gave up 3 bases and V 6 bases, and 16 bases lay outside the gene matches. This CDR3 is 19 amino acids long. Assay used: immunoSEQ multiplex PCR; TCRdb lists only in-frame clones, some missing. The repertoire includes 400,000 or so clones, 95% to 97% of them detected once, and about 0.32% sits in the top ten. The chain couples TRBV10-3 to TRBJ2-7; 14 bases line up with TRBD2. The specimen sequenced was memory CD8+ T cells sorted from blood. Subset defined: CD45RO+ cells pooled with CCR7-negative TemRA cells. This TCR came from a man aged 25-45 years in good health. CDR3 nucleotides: TGTGCCATCAGCCACTCCGGGACTAGCGGGAGTATGGAGAACTACGAGCAGTACTTC. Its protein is CAISHSGTSGSMENYEQYF.